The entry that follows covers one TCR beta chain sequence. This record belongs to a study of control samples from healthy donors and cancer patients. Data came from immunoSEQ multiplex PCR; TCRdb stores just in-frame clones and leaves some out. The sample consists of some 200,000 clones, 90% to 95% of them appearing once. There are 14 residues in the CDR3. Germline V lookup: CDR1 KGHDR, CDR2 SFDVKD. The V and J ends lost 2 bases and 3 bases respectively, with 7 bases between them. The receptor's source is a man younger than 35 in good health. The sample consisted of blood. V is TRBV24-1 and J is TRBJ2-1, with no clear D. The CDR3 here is CATSDYAGYNEQFF. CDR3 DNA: TGTGCCACCAGTGATTATGCCGGCTACAATGAGCAGTTCTTC.